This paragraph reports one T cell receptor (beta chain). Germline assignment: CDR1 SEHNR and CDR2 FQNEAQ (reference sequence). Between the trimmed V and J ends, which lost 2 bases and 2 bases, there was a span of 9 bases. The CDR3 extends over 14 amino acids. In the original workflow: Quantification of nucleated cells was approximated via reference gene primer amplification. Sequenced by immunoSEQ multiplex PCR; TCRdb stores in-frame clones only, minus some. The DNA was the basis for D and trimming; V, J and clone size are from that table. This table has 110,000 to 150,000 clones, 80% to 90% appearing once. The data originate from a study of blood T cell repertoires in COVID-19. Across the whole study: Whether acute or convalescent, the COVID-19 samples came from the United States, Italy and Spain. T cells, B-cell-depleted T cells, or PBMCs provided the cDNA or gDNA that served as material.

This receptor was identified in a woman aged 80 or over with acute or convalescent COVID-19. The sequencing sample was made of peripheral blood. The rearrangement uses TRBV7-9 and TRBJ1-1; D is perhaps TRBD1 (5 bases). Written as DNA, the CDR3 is TGTGCCAGCAGCTTACAGGGCCCCAACACTGAAGCTTTCTTT. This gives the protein CASSLQGPNTEAFF. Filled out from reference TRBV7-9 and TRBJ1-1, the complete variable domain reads DTGVSQNPRHKITKRGQNVTFRCDPISEHNRLYWYRQTLGQGPEFLTYFQNEAQLEKSRLLSDRFSAERPKGSFSTLEIQRTEQGDSAMYLCASSLQGPNTEAFFGQGTRLTVV.